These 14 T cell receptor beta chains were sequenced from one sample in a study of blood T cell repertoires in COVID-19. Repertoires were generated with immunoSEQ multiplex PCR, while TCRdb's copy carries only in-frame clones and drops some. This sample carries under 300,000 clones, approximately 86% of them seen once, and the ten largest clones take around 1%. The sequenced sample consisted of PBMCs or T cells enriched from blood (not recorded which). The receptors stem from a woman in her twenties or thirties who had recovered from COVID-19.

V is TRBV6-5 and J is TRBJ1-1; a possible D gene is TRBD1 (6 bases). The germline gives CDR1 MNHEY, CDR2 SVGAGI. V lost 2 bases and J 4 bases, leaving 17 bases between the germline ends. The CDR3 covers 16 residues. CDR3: CASSYEKGVRVTEAFF. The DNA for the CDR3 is TGTGCCAGCAGTTACGAGAAGGGGGTGAGAGTCACTGAAGCTTTCTTT.

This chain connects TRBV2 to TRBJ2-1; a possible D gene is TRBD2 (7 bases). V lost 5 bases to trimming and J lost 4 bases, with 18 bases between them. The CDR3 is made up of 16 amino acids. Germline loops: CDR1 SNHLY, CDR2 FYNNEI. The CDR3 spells CASSPGLGGAYNEQFF. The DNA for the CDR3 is TGTGCCAGCAGTCCGGGACTGGGGGGGGCGTACAATGAGCAGTTCTTC.

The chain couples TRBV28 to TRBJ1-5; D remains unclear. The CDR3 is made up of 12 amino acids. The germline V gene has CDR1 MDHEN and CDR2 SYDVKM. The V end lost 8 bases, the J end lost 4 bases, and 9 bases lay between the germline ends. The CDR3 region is CASRVVNQPQHF. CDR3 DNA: TGTGCCAGCCGGGTAGTGAATCAGCCCCAGCATTTT.

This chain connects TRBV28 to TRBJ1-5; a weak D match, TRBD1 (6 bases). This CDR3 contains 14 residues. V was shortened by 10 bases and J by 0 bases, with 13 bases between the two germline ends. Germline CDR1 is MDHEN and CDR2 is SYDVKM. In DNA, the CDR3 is TGTGCCACCAGAGGACAGAATAGCAATCAGCCCCAGCATTTT. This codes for CATRGQNSNQPQHF.

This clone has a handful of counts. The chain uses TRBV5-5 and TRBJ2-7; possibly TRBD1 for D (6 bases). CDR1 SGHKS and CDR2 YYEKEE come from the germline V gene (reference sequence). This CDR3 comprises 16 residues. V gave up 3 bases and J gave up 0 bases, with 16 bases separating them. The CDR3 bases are TGTGCCAGCAGCTACGTAGTTGGACAGACCTCCTACGAGCAGTACTTC. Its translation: CASSYVVGQTSYEQYF.

CDR3 nucleotides: TGTGCCAGCAGCCGTACAGGTGGGCAGCGACACGGTGAGCAGTTCTTC. As protein: CASSRTGGQRHGEQFF. The rearrangement uses TRBV11-3 and TRBJ2-1; D perhaps matches TRBD1 (5 bases). The germline V gene encodes CDR1 SGHNT and CDR2 YENEEA. V lost 5 bases and J lost 9, with 23 bases in between. The CDR3 is 16 amino acids.

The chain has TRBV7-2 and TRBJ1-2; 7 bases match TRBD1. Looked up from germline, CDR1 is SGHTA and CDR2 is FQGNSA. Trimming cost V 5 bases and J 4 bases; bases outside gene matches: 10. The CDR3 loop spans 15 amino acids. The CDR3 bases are TGTGCCAGCAGCCCCGCCTCGGGACAGCTCTATGGCTACACCTTC. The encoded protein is CASSPASGQLYGYTF.

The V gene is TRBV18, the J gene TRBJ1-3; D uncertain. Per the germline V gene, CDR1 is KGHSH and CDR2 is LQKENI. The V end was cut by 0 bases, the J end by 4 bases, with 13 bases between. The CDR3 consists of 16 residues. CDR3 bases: TGTGCCAGCTCACCACCGAGGCAGCCCAACGGAAACACCATATATTTT. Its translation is CASSPPRQPNGNTIYF. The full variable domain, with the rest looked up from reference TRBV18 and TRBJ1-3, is NAGVMQNPRHLVRRRGQEARLRCSPMKGHSHVYWYRQLPEEGLKFMVYLQKENIIDESGMPKERFSAEFPKEGPSILRIQQVVRGDSAAYFCASSPPRQPNGNTIYFGEGSWLTVV.

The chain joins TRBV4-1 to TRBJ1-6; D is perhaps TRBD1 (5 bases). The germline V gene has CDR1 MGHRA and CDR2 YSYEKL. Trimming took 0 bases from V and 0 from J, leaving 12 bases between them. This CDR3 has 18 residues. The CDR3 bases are TGCGCCAGCAGCCAAGATGGGGCAGAGAGCTCCTATAATTCACCCCTCCACTTT. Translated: CASSQDGAESSYNSPLHF.

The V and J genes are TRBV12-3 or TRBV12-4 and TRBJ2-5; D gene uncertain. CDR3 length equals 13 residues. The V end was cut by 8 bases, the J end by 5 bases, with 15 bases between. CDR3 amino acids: CASGFGARETQYF. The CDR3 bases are TGTGCCAGCGGCTTCGGAGCGAGGGAGACCCAGTACTTC.

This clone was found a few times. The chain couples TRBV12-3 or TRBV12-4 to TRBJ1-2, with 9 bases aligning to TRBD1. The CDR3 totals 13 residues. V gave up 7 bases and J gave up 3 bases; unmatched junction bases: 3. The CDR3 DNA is TGTGCCAGCACCCGACAGGGGGACTATGGCTACACCTTC. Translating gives CASTRQGDYGYTF.

The CDR3 bases are TGTGCCAGCAGTTCAAACCGTCCGGGACAGGAGTCCTACGAGCAGTACTTC. Residues: CASSSNRPGQESYEQYF. This chain connects TRBV28 to TRBJ2-7; TRBD1 aligns across 8 bases. The CDR3 consists of 17 residues. Trimming took 4 bases from V and 1 from J; bases not matched to a gene: 12. Germline V gives CDR1 MDHEN, CDR2 SYDVKM.

The CDR3 loop reads CASSAVTTAGGYTF. The CDR3 region has the DNA TGTGCCAGCAGCGCCGTAACGACAGCCGGTGGCTACACCTTC. The genes are TRBV9 and TRBJ1-2, with D possibly TRBD1 on 5 matching bases. V was cut by 3 bases and J by 7 bases, with 16 bases left in between. Germline lookup yields CDR1 SGDLS and CDR2 YYNGEE. The CDR3 spans 14 residues.

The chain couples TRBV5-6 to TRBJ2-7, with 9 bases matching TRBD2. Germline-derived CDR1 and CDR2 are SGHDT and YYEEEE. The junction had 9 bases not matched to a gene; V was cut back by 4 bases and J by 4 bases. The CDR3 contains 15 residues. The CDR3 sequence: CASSGEVAGEYEQYF. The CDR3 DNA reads TGTGCCAGCAGCGGTGAAGTAGCGGGAGAATACGAGCAGTACTTC.